The 27 T cell receptor beta chains presented below share a single source sample, sequenced in a study of radiotherapy plus CTLA-4 blockade in lung cancer (dated by TCRdb to the late 2010s). The library came from the immunoSEQ multiplex PCR assay. This immuneACCESS table, as held by TCRdb, lists in-frame sequences with V and J called but not all clones. Of the missing ones, under half trace to an unresolved V gene in checked studies; the others have no known cause. For this sample the table gives about 76,000 clones, of which around 79% were detected only once. Together, the top ten hold approximately 24% of the sample. The sequencing here drew on peripheral blood, taken from a patient treated with radiotherapy plus ipilimumab. The receptor set was obtained from a human donor with non-small cell lung cancer whose response to radiotherapy plus ipilimumab could not be evaluated. Some clones in this sample may be carry-over from other donors' samples.

V gene TRBV28 combines with J gene TRBJ1-2; unclear D gene. Germline CDR1 reads MDHEN; CDR2 reads SYDVKM. There are 16 residues in the CDR3. The germline V and J ends were trimmed by 1 base and 0 bases, with 12 bases remaining between them. CDR3 DNA: TGTGCCAGCAGTTTATTAGGAACAGCCGCTAACTATGGCTACACCTTC. It codes for CASSLLGTAANYGYTF.

This rearrangement joins TRBV28 to TRBJ1-2; D gene uncertain. V was pared by 6 bases and J by 4 bases, with 18 bases between. CDR1 and CDR2 (germline): MDHEN, SYDVKM. There are 15 residues in the CDR3. The CDR3 nucleotides are TGTGCCAGCAGCCCCGGAGGTGGATCGCCCTATGGCTACACCTTC. It encodes CASSPGGGSPYGYTF.

This sequence joins TRBV27 and TRBJ2-3; no firm D call. Trimming took off 8 bases at V and 3 bases at J, with 15 bases between the two ends. Germline values: CDR1 MNHEY, CDR2 SMNVEV (reference sequence). The CDR3 runs 14 residues. The CDR3 coding sequence is TGTGCCAGCCGAGCCCCCTTACGGACAGATACGCAGTATTTT. The encoded protein is CASRAPLRTDTQYF.

This rearrangement joins TRBV28 to TRBJ1-2; perhaps TRBD1 as D (6 bases). V lost 2 bases to trimming and J lost 3 bases, with 10 bases between them. The germline V gene has CDR1 MDHEN and CDR2 SYDVKM. This CDR3 spans 14 amino acids. CDR3 residues: CASSLPYRDYGYTF. DNA for the CDR3: TGTGCCAGCAGTTTACCCTACAGGGACTATGGCTACACCTTC.

This clone appeared a few times. This chain links TRBV7-9 with TRBJ1-1; D gene uncertain. The germline V gene encodes CDR1 SEHNR and CDR2 FQNEAQ (reference sequence). V lost 5 bases to trimming and J lost 0 bases, with 13 bases between them. The CDR3 totals 15 residues. CDR3 sequence reads: CASSPTGFMNTEAFF. The CDR3 DNA is TGTGCCAGCAGCCCGACGGGATTCATGAACACTGAAGCTTTCTTT. The full variable domain, completed using reference TRBV7-9 and TRBJ1-1, is DTGVSQNPRHKITKRGQNVTFRCDPISEHNRLYWYRQTLGQGPEFLTYFQNEAQLEKSRLLSDRFSAERPKGSFSTLEIQRTEQGDSAMYLCASSPTGFMNTEAFFGQGTRLTVV.

The chain combines TRBV7-2 with TRBJ1-2; 7 nucleotides align to TRBD1. CDR1 SGHTA and CDR2 FQGNSA come from the germline V gene. With V trimmed by 5 bases and J by 0 bases, 6 bases remained unmatched. The CDR3 runs 15 residues. The CDR3 sequence is CASSLGQLSNYGYTF. The CDR3 nucleotides are TGTGCCAGCAGCCTGGGACAGCTCTCTAACTATGGCTACACCTTC.

The rearrangement joins TRBV28 to TRBJ1-1, with 7 nucleotides matching TRBD1. The junction had 7 bases not matched to a gene; V was cut back by 6 bases and J by 3 bases. The germline gives CDR1 MDHEN, CDR2 SYDVKM. The CDR3 covers 14 residues. The CDR3 loop reads CASRPGQSHTEAFF. CDR3 DNA sequence: TGTGCCAGCAGACCGGGACAGTCACACACTGAAGCTTTCTTT.

This chain connects TRBV29-1 to TRBJ1-5; D is unresolved. This CDR3 spans 10 amino acids. In germline, CDR1 is SQVTM, CDR2 ANQGSEA. The ends were cut back, 4 bases at V and 6 bases at J, with 4 bases in the middle. In DNA form, the CDR3 reads TGCAGCGTTGGGAGTCAGCCCCAGCATTTT. Translating gives CSVGSQPQHF. The variable domain in full, with the rest retrieved from reference TRBV29-1 and TRBJ1-5, is SAVISQKPSRDICQRGTSLTIQCQVDSQVTMMFWYRQQPGQSLTLIATANQGSEATYESGFVIDKFPISRPNLTFSTLTVSNMSPEDSSIYLCSVGSQPQHFGDGTRLSIL.

The chain combines TRBV7-2 with TRBJ2-7; TRBD2 matches at 8 bases. With 7 bases clipped from V and 5 bases from J, the junction kept 13 bases outside the gene matches. Germline assignment: CDR1 SGHTA and CDR2 FQGNSA. CDR3 length equals 15 residues. The CDR3 bases are TGTGCCAGCACCCAAGGGGAGCGGGGGAGGAACGAGCAGTACTTC. Protein product: CASTQGERGRNEQYF.

The table lists this clone with a count of one. J is TRBJ2-7 and V is TRBV10-3, with D possibly TRBD1 on 5 matching bases. The V gene lost 2 bases and the J gene lost 2 bases, with 10 bases spanning the gap. Germline-derived CDR1 and CDR2 are ENHRY and SYGVKD. The CDR3 contains 14 residues. CDR3 sequence reads: CAISEPGSTYEQYF. The CDR3 bases are TGTGCCATCAGTGAGCCAGGGTCGACCTACGAGCAGTACTTC.

The DNA for the CDR3 is TGCGCCAGGCTGGGACTCGACAGTAAACCCGGGGAGCTGTTTTTT. Translated: CARLGLDSKPGELFF. The V call is TRBV10-2, the J call TRBJ2-2; D might be TRBD2 (6 bases). CDR3 length: 15 residues. V was trimmed by 9 bases and J by 6 bases, leaving 20 bases between them. Germline CDR1 WSHSY, CDR2 SAAADI.

The chain uses TRBV9 and TRBJ1-2; a possible D gene is TRBD1 (6 bases). CDR1 SGDLS and CDR2 YYNGEE come from the germline V gene. The V end lost 3 bases, the J end lost 4 bases, and 7 bases lay between the germline ends. The CDR3 covers 12 residues. CDR3: CASSEQGYGYTF. CDR3 DNA: TGTGCCAGCAGCGAACAGGGCTATGGCTACACCTTC. The whole variable domain, filled in from reference TRBV9 and TRBJ1-2, reads DSGVTQTPKHLITATGQRVTLRCSPRSGDLSVYWYQQSLDQGLQFLIQYYNGEERAKGNILERFSAQQFPDLHSELNLSSLELGDSALYFCASSEQGYGYTFGSGTRLTVV.

The chain links TRBV9 to TRBJ2-2, with D hard to call. This CDR3 is 14 amino acids long. The germline gives CDR1 SGDLS, CDR2 YYNGEE. V lost 4 bases to trimming and J lost 2 bases, with 9 bases between them. The CDR3, as DNA: TGTGCCAGCAGCTCTGGGCCTAACACCGGGGAGCTGTTTTTT. This codes for CASSSGPNTGELFF.

This clone is a singleton in its sample. The chain links TRBV7-9 to TRBJ1-3, with TRBD1 as a possible D gene (6 bases). This CDR3 contains 15 residues. Trimming took 1 base from V and 4 from J, leaving 11 bases between them. Germline V CDR1 and CDR2: SEHNR, FQNEAQ (reference sequence). The CDR3: CASSLVGGTGNTIYF. CDR3 bases: TGTGCCAGCAGCTTAGTTGGGGGCACCGGAAACACCATATATTTT. The variable domain in full, completed from reference TRBV7-9 and TRBJ1-3, reads DTGVSQNPRHKITKRGQNVTFRCDPISEHNRLYWYRQTLGQGPEFLTYFQNEAQLEKSRLLSDRFSAERPKGSFSTLEIQRTEQGDSAMYLCASSLVGGTGNTIYFGEGSWLTVV.

Only a few counts were recorded for this clone. This chain joins TRBV7-9 and TRBJ2-1; TRBD1 matches 9 bases. After removal of 5 bases from V and 4 bases from J, the junction contained 9 bases not matched to a gene. Germline V gene data show CDR1 as SEHNR and CDR2 as FQNEAQ (reference sequence). The CDR3 spans 16 residues. CDR3 DNA sequence: TGTGCCAGCAGCGGGCAATGGGACAGGGTATACAATGAGCAGTTCTTC. Its protein product is CASSGQWDRVYNEQFF.

The rearrangement uses TRBV7-9 and TRBJ1-1; TRBD1 matches at 7 bases. The CDR3 has 14 residues. Germline loops: CDR1 SEHNR, CDR2 FQNEAQ (reference sequence). V lost 5 bases and J lost 7; bases outside the gene matches: 10. This CDR3 is CASSQRYGDSEAFF. The CDR3 nucleotides are TGTGCCAGCAGCCAACGTTATGGGGACAGTGAAGCTTTCTTT.

This chain joins TRBV18 and TRBJ1-5; 10 positions match TRBD1. CDR1 and CDR2 from the germline V gene are KGHSH and LQKENI. The CDR3 sequence is 15 residues long. Trimming removed 4 bases from V and 2 bases from J; junction bases left unmatched: 2. As DNA, the CDR3 is TGTGCCAGCTCACGGGGGACAGGGGGCAATCAGCCCCAGCATTTT. Protein sequence: CASSRGTGGNQPQHF.

Note on this clone: This sample includes further DNA sequences coding for the same CDR3. The V gene is TRBV2, the J gene TRBJ2-3; 8 bases match TRBD1. The CDR3 totals 14 residues. The germline gives CDR1 SNHLY, CDR2 FYNNEI. J lost 4 bases, V lost 3 bases, and 3 bases had no gene match. The CDR3 protein is CASSESRGPDTQYF. CDR3 coding DNA: TGTGCCAGCAGTGAGTCCAGGGGGCCAGATACGCAGTATTTT.

This chain uses TRBV19 with TRBJ2-1; 7 nucleotides line up with TRBD1. This CDR3 spans 15 amino acids. Germline V CDR1 and CDR2: LNHDA, SQIVND (reference sequence). Unmatched junction bases numbered 6, after V lost 1 base and J lost 6 bases. The CDR3 reads CASSIGGTVGNEQFF. The CDR3 nucleotides read TGTGCCAGTAGTATAGGGGGGACAGTCGGCAATGAGCAGTTCTTC. Full variable domain (rest looked up from reference TRBV19 and TRBJ2-1): DGGITQSPKYLFRKEGQNVTLSCEQNLNHDAMYWYRQDPGQGLRLIYYSQIVNDFQKGDIAEGYSVSREKKESFPLTVTSAQKNPTAFYLCASSIGGTVGNEQFFGPGTRLTVL.

The chain carries TRBV6-6 and TRBJ2-5; D unresolved. The CDR3 runs to 12 residues. Trimming removed 0 bases from V and 5 bases from J, with 4 bases in between. Germline V gene lookup returns CDR1 MNHNY and CDR2 SVGAGI (reference sequence). The CDR3 nucleotides read TGTGCCAGCAGTTACTCGAGGGAGACCCAGTACTTC. Its translation: CASSYSRETQYF.

V is TRBV7-2 and J is TRBJ1-5; 9 nucleotides agree with TRBD1. Germline values: CDR1 SGHTA, CDR2 FQGNSA. This CDR3 region has 15 residues. V lost 3 bases to trimming and J lost 4 bases; unmatched junction nucleotides: 4. CDR3 loop: CASSLTGGRNQPQHF. The CDR3 DNA follows: TGTGCCAGCAGCTTGACAGGGGGGAGGAATCAGCCCCAGCATTTT. Variable domain in full (rest from reference TRBV7-2 and TRBJ1-5): GAGVSQSPSNKVTEKGKDVELRCDPISGHTALYWYRQSLGQGLEFLIYFQGNSAPDKSGLPSDRFSAERTGGSVSTLTIQRTQQEDSAVYLCASSLTGGRNQPQHFGDGTRLSIL.

V usage is TRBV6-5 and J usage is TRBJ1-4, with 9 bases that match TRBD1. The ends lost 5 bases at V and 3 bases at J; junction bases unmatched: 4. Germline CDR1 MNHEY, CDR2 SVGAGI. The CDR3 has 15 amino acids. CDR3 loop: CASSPDRGANEKLFF. CDR3 DNA: TGTGCCAGCAGTCCAGACAGGGGGGCTAATGAAAAACTGTTTTTT.

This sequence joins TRBV5-5 and TRBJ1-2, with TRBD1 matching 11 bases. The germline V gene encodes CDR1 SGHKS and CDR2 YYEKEE (reference sequence). Losses at the gene ends were 5 bases for V and 1 base for J; bases not matched to a gene: 10. CDR3 length equals 17 residues. The CDR3 here is CASSWTGQGAFNYGYTF. CDR3 nucleotides: TGTGCCAGCAGTTGGACAGGACAGGGGGCGTTTAACTATGGCTACACCTTC.

The rearrangement links TRBV19 to TRBJ2-5; 7 bases align to TRBD1. The DNA end is a closer match to TRBJ2-7, so the J assignment may be wrong. The germline gives CDR1 LNHDA, CDR2 SQIVND (reference sequence). CDR3 length: 13 residues. The CDR3 sequence is CASQRTGGNEQYF. CDR3 DNA: TGTGCCAGTCAACGGACAGGCGGCAACGAGCAGTACTTC.

This chain joins TRBV28 and TRBJ1-6; 7 bases fit TRBD1. Germline CDR1 MDHEN, CDR2 SYDVKM. This CDR3 region has 19 residues. The ends lost 10 bases at V and 6 bases at J; junction bases unmatched: 24. The CDR3 DNA is TGTGCCACCTTAGGGACAGCAGGGGGTTTAATGACCCTTAATTCACCCCTCCACTTT. Translated, it gives CATLGTAGGLMTLNSPLHF. Variable domain in full (rest from reference TRBV28 and TRBJ1-6): DVKVTQSSRYLVKRTGEKVFLECVQDMDHENMFWYRQDPGLGLRLIYFSYDVKMKEKGDIPEGYSVSREKKERFSLILESASTNQTSMYLCATLGTAGGLMTLNSPLHFGNGTRLTVT.

The chain uses TRBV28 and TRBJ1-4; 7 positions match TRBD1. CDR1 and CDR2 (germline): MDHEN, SYDVKM. V shed 6 bases and J 6 bases; nucleotides not matched to a gene: 7. The CDR3 runs 14 residues. The CDR3 nucleotides are TGTGCCAGCAGCACAACAGGGGACGATGAAAAACTGTTTTTT. Amino acid sequence: CASSTTGDDEKLFF.

The genes are TRBV27 and TRBJ2-7, with TRBD1 matching 7 bases. This CDR3 spans 15 amino acids. CDR1 and CDR2 (germline): MNHEY, SMNVEV (reference sequence). With V trimmed by 0 bases and J by 2 bases, 4 bases remained unmatched. This CDR3 reads CASSLSVTGTYEQYF. CDR3 DNA: TGTGCCAGCAGTTTATCGGTGACAGGGACCTACGAGCAGTACTTC.